This TCR beta chain was found in a study of cytomegalovirus exposure and HLA in healthy donors. General observations from the study: The Asian-associated ancestry cluster reportedly had fewer N-insertions than the approximately 670-donor mean in a later analysis.

The PCR employed 60 Vbeta primers together with 13 Jbeta primers. Sequenced by immunoSEQ multiplex PCR; TCRdb stores in-frame clones only, minus some. The table has 150,000 to 250,000 clones, around 79% seen once. The CDR3 covers 15 residues. V was trimmed by 3 bases and J by 3 bases, leaving 12 bases between them. Germline loops: CDR1 SGHRS, CDR2 YFSETQ. Turning to this clone: Its antigen is currently unknown.

This sequence originates from a woman aged 25 to 39 in good health and CMV-seropositive. The J gene is TRBJ1-4, the V gene TRBV5-1, with D tentatively TRBD1 (5 bases). The specimen sequenced was PBMCs. The CDR3 spells CASSSTTGSNEKLFF. The CDR3 nucleotides read TGCGCCAGCAGCTCGACCACAGGATCTAATGAAAAACTGTTTTTT.